Below, 2 T cell receptor beta chains from the same sample are listed, as sequenced in a study of blood T cell repertoires in COVID-19 (dated by TCRdb to 2018 to 2021). Receptor libraries were prepared by the immunoSEQ multiplex PCR assay. TCRdb's version of the immuneACCESS table is confined to in-frame rearrangements and falls short of the full clone set. An unresolved V gene accounts for under half of the shortfall where checked; the remainder is of unknown origin. In all, the sample holds around 300,000 clones, and over 75% of those were seen once. Of the sample, 4% is held by the ten largest clones. Sequenced input: peripheral blood. The source of these receptors is a woman aged 50 to 65 with active or convalescent COVID-19.

This chain links TRBV19 with TRBJ1-4; 9 bases line up with TRBD1. Germline trimming cut 3 bases from V and 8 bases from J; bases unmatched to any gene: 10. The CDR3 sequence is 16 residues long. Germline CDR1 is LNHDA and CDR2 is SQIVND (reference sequence). In nucleotides, the CDR3 is TGTGCCAGTAGTATCCCCACAGGGGGCTTAAGGGAAAAACTGTTTTTT. This sequence encodes CASSIPTGGLREKLFF. Using reference TRBV19 and TRBJ1-4 for the parts outside the CDR3, the full variable domain is DGGITQSPKYLFRKEGQNVTLSCEQNLNHDAMYWYRQDPGQGLRLIYYSQIVNDFQKGDIAEGYSVSREKKESFPLTVTSAQKNPTAFYLCASSIPTGGLREKLFFGSGTQLSVL.

The rearrangement links TRBV29-1 to TRBJ2-5; TRBD2 matches 13 bases. Unmatched junction bases numbered 8, after V lost 4 bases and J lost 3 bases. The CDR3 extends over 16 amino acids. Germline V lookup: CDR1 SQVTM, CDR2 ANQGSEA. The CDR3 DNA follows: TGCAGCGTTGGGACTAGCGGGAGTTCGGCTGAAGAGACCCAGTACTTC. It is translated as CSVGTSGSSAEETQYF.